A single TCR beta chain is shown here with its context. Its antigen is unidentified. The V gene's germline CDR1 is MNHNS and CDR2 SASEGT. The germline V and J ends were trimmed by 6 bases and 8 bases, with 10 bases remaining between them. This CDR3 contains 12 residues. TCRdb's table, derived via immunoSEQ multiplex PCR, lists solely in-frame clones and lacks some. The data hold tens of thousands of clones, with roughly nine tenths observed a single time. The data were taken from a study of OX40 agonist ivuxolimab in advanced cancers. Study details: Prior anti-PD-1, anti-PD-L1 or anti-CTLA-4 therapy did not bar entry, and 40% to 45% had some. Three patients, one with hepatocellular carcinoma and two with cutaneous melanoma, achieved partial responses. Points from the study as a whole: Normalized expansion of T-cell clones was also low for some nonresponders. Expanded clones belonging to CD8+ T cells outnumbered, on average, those of CD4+.

This TCR was recovered from an adult with an advanced solid tumor such as melanoma, head and neck, liver or kidney cancer. This chain uses TRBV6-1 with TRBJ1-4; D ambiguous. Sequencing used CD4+ or CD8+ T cells sorted from blood, obtained in a trial of the OX40 agonist ivuxolimab. The CDR3 bases are TGTGCCAGCAGAGCCCAGGACGAAAAACTGTTTTTT. As protein: CASRAQDEKLFF.